This entry lists 15 T cell receptor beta chains sequenced from one sample in a study of memory CD8 T cells in hepatitis C reinfection. Time point given: pre-reinfection, 55 to 20 weeks before reinfection detection. The sorted cells went straight to TCR sequencing with no prior in vitro expansion. TCRdb's table, derived via immunoSEQ multiplex PCR, lists solely in-frame clones and lacks some. The data contain over 50,000 clones, roughly 90% of them seen just once; the ten biggest clones take up around 1%. Sequencing was carried out using naive CD8+ T cells sorted from blood. The receptors stem from a man aged 18 to 30 with hepatitis C virus infection.

V is TRBV29-1 and J is TRBJ2-3; TRBD2 matches 10 bases. V lost 3 bases, J lost 0 bases, and 12 bases stayed unmatched. The CDR3 sequence is 18 residues long. CDR1 and CDR2 from the germline V gene are SQVTM and ANQGSEA. The CDR3 DNA follows: TGCAGCGTTGACCCTAGCGGGGGAGACCGCATCAGCACAGATACGCAGTATTTT. This gives the protein CSVDPSGGDRISTDTQYF.

This clone was recorded once. The genes are TRBV29-1 and TRBJ1-5; 7 bases line up with TRBD1. Per germline, CDR1 SQVTM and CDR2 ANQGSEA. The CDR3 consists of 14 residues. Losses at the gene ends were 6 bases for V and 4 bases for J; bases not matched to a gene: 9. The CDR3 region has the DNA TGCAGCGTGGGAGACAGGGATACAAATCAGCCCCAGCATTTT. Protein product: CSVGDRDTNQPQHF. Together with reference TRBV29-1 and TRBJ1-5, the CDR3 gives the full variable domain: SAVISQKPSRDICQRGTSLTIQCQVDSQVTMMFWYRQQPGQSLTLIATANQGSEATYESGFVIDKFPISRPNLTFSTLTVSNMSPEDSSIYLCSVGDRDTNQPQHFGDGTRLSIL.

This clone occurred once. The rearrangement uses TRBV5-4 and TRBJ2-7; D might be TRBD2 (5 bases). V lost 2 bases to trimming and J lost 1 base, with 7 bases between them. Germline CDR1 and CDR2: SGHNT and YYREEE (reference sequence). The CDR3 consists of 13 residues. CDR3 in DNA: TGTGCCAGCAGCTTCCGGGATTCCTACGAGCAGTACTTC. Translated, it gives CASSFRDSYEQYF.

The chain is built from TRBV11-2 and TRBJ2-1, with D uncertain. V was trimmed by 5 bases and J by 2 bases, leaving 13 bases between them. Germline V CDR1 and CDR2: SGHAT, FQNNGV. The CDR3 spans 15 residues. The CDR3 nucleotides read TGTGCCAGCAGCACACGGATGGGCACCTACAATGAGCAGTTCTTC. Translating gives CASSTRMGTYNEQFF.

The table lists this clone with a count of one. The V and J genes are TRBV11-3 and TRBJ2-5; 10 bases are a match to TRBD2. J lost 4 bases, V lost 5 bases, and 10 bases had no gene match. This CDR3 has 16 amino acids. From germline, CDR1 is SGHNT and CDR2 YENEEA. The CDR3 coding sequence is TGTGCCAGCAGCCCCCCAGCGGGGGGGCCGGCAGAGACCCAGTACTTC. It specifies CASSPPAGGPAETQYF.

This sequence joins TRBV28 and TRBJ2-2, with D unclear. The CDR3 totals 14 residues. V was trimmed by 5 bases and J by 1 base, leaving 8 bases between them. From germline, CDR1 is MDHEN and CDR2 SYDVKM. CDR3 sequence: CASSITGNTGELFF. The CDR3 DNA follows: TGTGCCAGCAGTATCACCGGGAACACCGGGGAGCTGTTTTTT.

The chain couples TRBV28 to TRBJ2-7; D may be TRBD2 (6 bases). V was clipped by 8 bases and J by 12 bases, with 17 bases between them. CDR3 length: 11 amino acids. CDR1 and CDR2 (germline): MDHEN, SYDVKM. The CDR3 is CASPGLAWWYF. CDR3 DNA: TGTGCCAGCCCCGGGCTAGCGTGGTGGTACTTC.

The J gene is TRBJ2-5, the V gene TRBV7-2; 11 nucleotides match TRBD2. V was pared by 5 bases and J by 2 bases, with 4 bases of the junction left unmatched. The CDR3 loop spans 15 amino acids. Germline CDR1 is SGHTA and CDR2 is FQGNSA. The CDR3 coding sequence is TGTGCCAGCAGCCCACTAGCGGGGGAACAAGAGACCCAGTACTTC. Its protein product is CASSPLAGEQETQYF.

This clone was recorded only once. The V gene is TRBV11-2, the J gene TRBJ2-2, with D maybe TRBD2 (6 bases). The CDR3 consists of 19 residues. CDR1 is SGHAT and CDR2 is FQNNGV in the germline V gene. Between the trimmed V and J ends, which lost 1 base and 1 base, there was a span of 19 bases. CDR3 sequence: CASSLAQWRRGENTGELFF. The CDR3 region has the DNA TGTGCCAGCAGCTTAGCCCAGTGGAGGCGGGGCGAGAACACCGGGGAGCTGTTTTTT. Drawing the rest from reference TRBV11-2 and TRBJ2-2, the complete variable domain is EAGVAQSPRYKIIEKRQSVAFWCNPISGHATLYWYQQILGQGPKLLIQFQNNGVVDDSQLPKDRFSAERLKGVDSTLKIQPAKLEDSAVYLCASSLAQWRRGENTGELFFGEGSRLTVL.

The chain's CDR3 is CASSEWGEGQPQHF. The CDR3, as DNA: TGTGCCAGCAGTGAATGGGGGGAGGGTCAGCCCCAGCATTTT. The chain uses TRBV25-1 and TRBJ1-5, with a possible D match to TRBD1 (5 bases). The V and J ends lost 1 base and 6 bases respectively, with 10 bases between them. Germline CDR1 MGHDK, CDR2 SYGVNS. This CDR3 comprises 14 residues.

This clone appeared a single time. The CDR3 spells CASSGGGNEQFF. The CDR3, as DNA: TGTGCCAGCAGCGGGGGCGGGAATGAGCAGTTCTTC. The rearrangement uses TRBV7-2 and TRBJ2-1; weak D call: TRBD1 (6 bases). The V and J ends lost 5 bases and 7 bases respectively, with 9 bases between them. This CDR3 contains 12 residues. The germline V gene has CDR1 SGHTA and CDR2 FQGNSA.

The chain combines TRBV5-5 with TRBJ2-7, with 8 bases that match TRBD1. V shed 3 bases, J shed 6 bases, and the junction held 2 bases outside the gene matches. This CDR3 contains 12 residues. Germline CDR1 is SGHKS and CDR2 is YYEKEE (reference sequence). This CDR3 reads CASSWTGSEQYF. CDR3 in DNA: TGTGCCAGCAGCTGGACAGGGTCCGAGCAGTACTTC.

V is TRBV9 and J is TRBJ2-3; the match to TRBD1 covers 8 bases. CDR3 length: 18 residues. Germline CDR1 and CDR2: SGDLS and YYNGEE. V was pared by 3 bases and J by 0 bases, with 12 bases of the junction left unmatched. The CDR3 DNA reads TGTGCCAGCAGCGACCCGGGACAGGCCTATGATAGCACAGATACGCAGTATTTT. It specifies CASSDPGQAYDSTDTQYF.

This clone was recorded only once. The chain links TRBV7-9 to TRBJ1-2, with TRBD1 matching 9 bases. Trimming at V came to 5 bases and at J to 5 bases, leaving 18 bases not matched to a gene. Germline V gene sequence: CDR1 SEHNR, CDR2 FQNEAQ (reference sequence). CDR3 size: 18 residues. CDR3 region: CASSPSTKQGAGVYGYTF. DNA for the CDR3: TGTGCCAGCAGCCCTAGCACGAAACAGGGGGCTGGCGTTTATGGCTACACCTTC.

This sequence joins TRBV7-8 and TRBJ2-5, with D perhaps matching TRBD1 (5 bases). V lost 4 bases and J lost 0, with 21 bases in between. The germline V gene encodes CDR1 SGHVS and CDR2 FQNEAQ. The CDR3 has 18 residues. CDR3 region: CASSSGWYGAGYQETQYF. Here the CDR3 DNA reads TGTGCCAGCAGCTCCGGGTGGTATGGGGCAGGGTACCAAGAGACCCAGTACTTC.